A selection of T cell receptor beta chains follows, all from one sample in a study of CD8 T cells in ankylosing spondylitis. TCRdb called the 5' RACE reads again in MiXCR, with one record for every CDR3 protein. The profile shows roughly 97,000 distinct CDR3 sequences, almost 8.5% of them singletons. Input material: blood, either unsorted or a sorted T cell fraction (not recorded which). Receptors originate from a male donor with ankylosing spondylitis or in good health (not recorded which). Both conserved end residues are part of each CDR3. A D gene is named only where the DNA matches it firmly. Only some rows state a clone size, as once, few, many or a class for expanded clones.

V gene: TRBV20-1
clone size: many
D gene: -
J gene: TRBJ1-1
CDR3 protein: CSARDHRETGAFF
CDR3 DNA: TGCAGTGCTAGGGATCACAGGGAAACTGGAGCTTTCTTT

V gene: TRBV12-3/TRBV12-4
clone size: -
D gene: TRBD2
J gene: TRBJ2-1
CDR3 protein: CAGGRGLYNEQFF
CDR3 DNA: TGTGCCGGCGGGAGGGGACTTTACAATGAGCAGTTCTTC

V gene: TRBV2
clone size: many
D gene: -
J gene: TRBJ2-3
CDR3 protein: CASSEALLQGGDTQYF
CDR3 DNA: TGTGCCAGCAGTGAAGCGCTGTTACAAGGGGGAGATACGCAGTATTTT

V gene: TRBV3-1
clone size: many
D gene: -
J gene: TRBJ2-3
CDR3 protein: CASSQVRRADTQYF
CDR3 DNA: TGTGCCAGCAGCCAAGTTCGCAGGGCAGATACGCAGTATTTT

V gene: TRBV12-3/TRBV12-4
clone size: many
D gene: TRBD1
J gene: TRBJ1-5
CDR3 protein: CASSRDRGTDGNQPQHF
CDR3 DNA: TGTGCCAGCAGTCGGGACAGGGGGACTGACGGCAATCAGCCCCAGCATTTT

V gene: TRBV30
clone size: many
D gene: -
J gene: TRBJ1-1
CDR3 protein: CALDGYEAFF
CDR3 DNA: TGTGCCTTAGACGGGTATGAAGCTTTCTTT

V gene: TRBV10-3
clone size: many
D gene: TRBD2
J gene: TRBJ2-1
CDR3 protein: CAISMLGTSDYNEQFF
CDR3 DNA: TGTGCCATCAGTATGCTCGGGACTAGCGACTACAATGAGCAGTTCTTC

V gene: TRBV5-1
clone size: many
D gene: TRBD2
J gene: TRBJ2-7
CDR3 protein: CASRRGSGGAYEQYF
CDR3 DNA: TGCGCCAGCAGAAGGGGGAGCGGGGGCGCCTACGAGCAGTACTTC

V gene: TRBV18
clone size: -
D gene: -
J gene: TRBJ1-1
CDR3 protein: CASSSQSNTEAFF
CDR3 DNA: TGTGCCAGCTCATCCCAATCTAACACTGAAGCTTTCTTT

V gene: TRBV30
clone size: many
D gene: -
J gene: TRBJ1-5
CDR3 protein: CAWSAGANQPQHF
CDR3 DNA: TGTGCCTGGAGTGCAGGGGCTAATCAGCCCCAGCATTTT

V gene: TRBV3-1
clone size: -
D gene: -
J gene: TRBJ1-2
CDR3 protein: CASSQNAGNYGYTF
CDR3 DNA: TGTGCCAGCAGCCAAAATGCAGGGAACTATGGCTACACCTTC

V gene: TRBV3-1
clone size: many
D gene: -
J gene: TRBJ2-7
CDR3 protein: CASSQVGVGYEQYF
CDR3 DNA: TGTGCCAGCAGCCAAGTCGGGGTTGGCTACGAGCAGTACTTC

V gene: TRBV7-2
clone size: many
D gene: -
J gene: TRBJ1-1
CDR3 protein: CASSPMRQARRAFF
CDR3 DNA: TGTGCCAGCAGCCCTATGCGACAGGCCCGCCGAGCTTTCTTT

V gene: TRBV27
clone size: many
D gene: TRBD2
J gene: TRBJ2-7
CDR3 protein: CASSYLAGDMYEQYF
CDR3 DNA: TGTGCCAGCAGTTATTTAGCGGGAGATATGTACGAGCAGTACTTC

V gene: TRBV11-2
clone size: -
D gene: -
J gene: TRBJ1-1
CDR3 protein: CASSLLNGAEAFF
CDR3 DNA: TGTGCCAGCAGCTTACTGAATGGGGCTGAAGCTTTCTTT

V gene: TRBV5-1
clone size: many
D gene: TRBD1
J gene: TRBJ1-4
CDR3 protein: CASSFRGPDEKLFF
CDR3 DNA: TGCGCCAGCAGCTTCAGGGGGCCCGACGAAAAACTGTTTTTT

V gene: TRBV5-4
clone size: many
D gene: TRBD1
J gene: TRBJ2-5
CDR3 protein: CASYQDRGRGETQYF
CDR3 DNA: TGTGCCAGCTATCAAGACAGGGGACGAGGAGAGACCCAGTACTTC

V gene: TRBV27
clone size: many
D gene: TRBD2
J gene: TRBJ2-3
CDR3 protein: CASSFRLAFTDTQYF
CDR3 DNA: TGTGCCAGCAGTTTCCGACTAGCTTTCACAGATACGCAGTATTTT

V gene: TRBV5-6
clone size: many
D gene: -
J gene: TRBJ1-1
CDR3 protein: CASSLLYTEAFF
CDR3 DNA: TGTGCCAGCAGCTTGCTCTACACTGAAGCTTTCTTT

V gene: TRBV5-1
clone size: few
D gene: TRBD2
J gene: TRBJ2-3
CDR3 protein: CASSYFGTSGTTDTQYF
CDR3 DNA: TGCGCCAGCAGCTATTTCGGGACTAGCGGGACGACAGATACGCAGTATTTT

V gene: TRBV19
clone size: many
D gene: -
J gene: TRBJ1-6
CDR3 protein: CASSMLVLNYNSPLHF
CDR3 DNA: TGTGCCAGTAGTATGTTGGTCCTCAACTATAATTCACCCCTCCACTTT

V gene: TRBV4-2
clone size: many
D gene: -
J gene: TRBJ1-3
CDR3 protein: CASSQGTAFSGNTIYF
CDR3 DNA: TGTGCCAGCAGCCAAGGAACAGCTTTCTCTGGAAACACCATATATTTT

V gene: TRBV7-3
clone size: many
D gene: -
J gene: TRBJ1-1
CDR3 protein: CASSRGWTGEAFF
CDR3 DNA: TGTGCCAGCAGCCGAGGTTGGACCGGGGAAGCTTTCTTT

V gene: TRBV7-2
clone size: many
D gene: -
J gene: TRBJ1-6
CDR3 protein: CASSPDENSPLHF
CDR3 DNA: TGTGCCAGCAGCCCGGACGAGAATTCACCCCTCCACTTT

V gene: TRBV4-2
clone size: few
D gene: -
J gene: TRBJ2-1
CDR3 protein: CASTPSIRAGNEQFF
CDR3 DNA: TGTGCCAGCACCCCAAGCATCCGTGCGGGCAATGAGCAGTTCTTC

V gene: TRBV20-1
clone size: many
D gene: -
J gene: TRBJ2-3
CDR3 protein: CSVVRSSTDTQYF
CDR3 DNA: TGCAGTGTAGTCCGGTCTAGCACAGATACGCAGTATTTT

V gene: TRBV12-3/TRBV12-4
clone size: -
D gene: TRBD1
J gene: TRBJ2-7
CDR3 protein: CASSRTGTRLEQYF
CDR3 DNA: TGTGCCAGCAGCCGGACAGGGACTCGGCTCGAGCAGTACTTC

V gene: TRBV15
clone size: -
D gene: -
J gene: TRBJ1-5
CDR3 protein: CATSSRPTFQPQHF
CDR3 DNA: TGTGCCACCAGCAGCCGACCGACTTTTCAGCCCCAGCATTTT

V gene: TRBV6-5
clone size: many
D gene: TRBD1
J gene: TRBJ1-1
CDR3 protein: CASSYLPWTGDTEAFF
CDR3 DNA: TGTGCCAGCAGTTATTTGCCCTGGACAGGGGACACTGAAGCTTTCTTT

V gene: TRBV5-5
clone size: few
D gene: -
J gene: TRBJ1-2
CDR3 protein: CASSLVPTGYGYTF
CDR3 DNA: TGTGCCAGCAGCTTGGTACCCACTGGCTATGGCTACACCTTC

V gene: TRBV10-3
clone size: many
D gene: -
J gene: TRBJ2-4
CDR3 protein: CAISGAGGLAKNIQYF
CDR3 DNA: TGTGCCATCAGTGGTGCGGGTGGGCTAGCCAAAAACATTCAGTACTTC

V gene: TRBV6-1
clone size: many
D gene: -
J gene: TRBJ2-2
CDR3 protein: CASRAANTGELFF
CDR3 DNA: TGTGCCAGCAGGGCCGCGAACACCGGGGAGCTGTTTTTT

V gene: TRBV6-5
clone size: -
D gene: TRBD2
J gene: TRBJ2-3
CDR3 protein: CASSYSGGITDTQYF
CDR3 DNA: TGTGCCAGCAGTTACTCCGGGGGGATAACAGATACGCAGTATTTT

V gene: TRBV7-2
clone size: -
D gene: -
J gene: TRBJ2-5
CDR3 protein: CASSLAQLVGQETQYF
CDR3 DNA: TGTGCCAGCAGCTTAGCGCAACTAGTGGGCCAAGAGACCCAGTACTTC